The 17 T cell receptor beta chains reported below all come from one sample, sequenced in a study of blood T cell repertoires in COVID-19 (dated by TCRdb to 2019 to 2021). The method was the immunoSEQ multiplex PCR assay. TCRdb stores this immuneACCESS table with in-frame sequences only. Part of the clones is absent; in the studies checked, under half of the shortfall reflects unresolved V genes, and no reason is known for the rest. The table for this sample lists about 260,000 clones; approximately 90% of them were counted only once. Around 3% of the sample belongs to the ten largest clones. What was sequenced was PBMCs or T cells enriched from blood (not recorded which). Receptors were obtained from a woman aged 45 to 65 who had recovered from COVID-19.

The rearrangement joins TRBV28 to TRBJ1-5, with TRBD1 matching over 9 bases. Germline-derived CDR1 and CDR2 are MDHEN and SYDVKM. This CDR3 contains 15 residues. V lost 4 bases to trimming and J lost 7 bases; unmatched junction nucleotides: 8. CDR3 coding DNA: TGTGCCAGCAGTTCGGGACAGGGTGCCAAACAGCCCCAGCATTTT. Residues: CASSSGQGAKQPQHF.

The CDR3 loop reads CASSPGAPYEQYF. Written as DNA, the CDR3 is TGTGCCAGTAGTCCAGGGGCCCCCTACGAGCAGTACTTC. This rearrangement joins TRBV19 to TRBJ2-7, with D maybe TRBD1 (6 bases). CDR1 and CDR2 (germline): LNHDA, SQIVND (reference sequence). V gave up 5 bases and J gave up 2 bases, with 10 bases separating them. The CDR3 length is 13 residues.

This chain connects TRBV11-2 to TRBJ1-6; D perhaps matches TRBD1 (6 bases). Germline V gene sequence: CDR1 SGHAT, CDR2 FQNNGV. Trimming cost V 4 bases and J 5 bases, with 9 bases left between them. The CDR3 runs 14 residues. The CDR3 sequence: CASSYGQNNSPLHF. CDR3 nucleotide sequence: TGTGCCAGCAGCTATGGACAGAATAATTCACCCCTCCACTTT.

Here the CDR3 DNA reads TGTGCCAGCAGCACCCAGGCGGGGCCTAACTATGGCTACACCTTC. Amino acid sequence: CASSTQAGPNYGYTF. The rearrangement joins TRBV11-1 to TRBJ1-2; tentative D call: TRBD1 (5 bases). The CDR3 has 15 amino acids. The germline V and J ends were trimmed by 5 bases and 0 bases, with 13 bases remaining between them. Germline loops: CDR1 SGHAT, CDR2 FQDESV (reference sequence).

V and J are TRBV18 and TRBJ1-5; D possibly corresponds to TRBD1 (6 bases). The length of the CDR3 is 15 residues. The V end lost 2 bases, the J end lost 2 bases, and 10 bases lay between the germline ends. Germline values: CDR1 KGHSH, CDR2 LQKENI. CDR3 sequence: CASSPDSGGNQPQHF. The CDR3 DNA follows: TGTGCCAGCTCACCAGATTCAGGGGGCAATCAGCCCCAGCATTTT.

This chain uses TRBV5-4 with TRBJ2-3; 15 positions match TRBD2. CDR1 is SGHNT and CDR2 is YYREEE in the germline V gene (reference sequence). The CDR3 is made up of 17 amino acids. With V trimmed by 5 bases and J by 2 bases, 6 bases remained unmatched. The CDR3 loop is CASRMGLAGGITDTQYF. The CDR3 nucleotides read TGTGCCAGCAGGATGGGACTAGCGGGAGGAATCACAGATACGCAGTATTTT.

The chain has TRBV5-4 and TRBJ2-7; possibly TRBD2 for D (6 bases). V was trimmed by 0 bases and J by 7 bases, leaving 11 bases between them. Germline V CDR1 and CDR2: SGHNT, YYREEE (reference sequence). This CDR3 is built from 13 residues. CDR3 sequence: CASSLAGVGEQYF. In DNA form, the CDR3 reads TGTGCCAGCAGCTTGGCGGGAGTGGGAGAGCAGTACTTC.

The rearrangement uses TRBV4-2 and TRBJ2-1; 10 bases match TRBD2. The V gene end was trimmed by 4 bases and the J gene end by 8 bases; junction bases not matched to a gene: 11. Germline CDR1 and CDR2: LGHNA and YNFKEQ. CDR3 length: 16 residues. The CDR3 DNA reads as TGTGCCAGCAGCCGGACCACGCTAGCGGGAGTAGATGAGCAGTTCTTC. This sequence encodes CASSRTTLAGVDEQFF.

J is TRBJ1-1 and V is TRBV27; 8 bases are a match to TRBD1. Germline lookup yields CDR1 MNHEY and CDR2 SMNVEV (reference sequence). The CDR3 covers 16 residues. The V and J ends lost 2 bases and 0 bases, in that order; junction bases with no gene match: 5. The DNA for the CDR3 is TGTGCCAGCAGTTTAATAAGACAGGGGATGAACACTGAAGCTTTCTTT. Amino acids: CASSLIRQGMNTEAFF.

V and J are TRBV18 and TRBJ1-1; D ambiguous. CDR1 and CDR2 (germline): KGHSH, LQKENI. The V gene lost 3 bases and the J gene lost 1 base, with 9 bases spanning the gap. The CDR3 loop spans 14 amino acids. CDR3 sequence reads: CASSPAESNTEAFF. The CDR3 bases are TGTGCCAGCTCACCGGCAGAATCGAACACTGAAGCTTTCTTT. The full variable domain, in which reference TRBV18 and TRBJ1-1 provide the parts outside the CDR3, is NAGVMQNPRHLVRRRGQEARLRCSPMKGHSHVYWYRQLPEEGLKFMVYLQKENIIDESGMPKERFSAEFPKEGPSILRIQQVVRGDSAAYFCASSPAESNTEAFFGQGTRLTVV.

V is TRBV5-4 and J is TRBJ2-5, with no clear D. This CDR3 has 11 residues. With 3 bases removed from V and 5 bases from J, the gap between germline ends came to 5 bases. The germline CDR1 and CDR2 sequences are SGHNT and YYREEE (reference sequence). The DNA of the CDR3 is TGTGCCAGCAGCTCTTCGGAGACCCAGTACTTC. Translated, it gives CASSSSETQYF.

This clone turned up a few times. V gene TRBV10-1 combines with J gene TRBJ2-3; D might be TRBD2 (5 bases). Deletions cut 0 bases from V and 2 bases from J, with 6 bases between. This CDR3 comprises 14 residues. Germline CDR1 reads WNHNN; CDR2 reads SYGVQD (reference sequence). CDR3 sequence reads: CASSESGNTDTQYF. CDR3 nucleotide sequence: TGCGCCAGCAGTGAGTCCGGGAACACAGATACGCAGTATTTT.

V usage is TRBV27 and J usage is TRBJ2-3; TRBD1 aligns across 8 bases. The germline V gene has CDR1 MNHEY and CDR2 SMNVEV (reference sequence). CDR3 size: 17 residues. Trimming took 2 bases from V and 1 from J; bases not matched to a gene: 8. CDR3 nucleotide sequence: TGTGCCAGCAGTTTACAGGGGGCCTTAGGGGGCACAGATACGCAGTATTTT. Protein sequence: CASSLQGALGGTDTQYF.

The chain combines TRBV19 with TRBJ2-6; 8 positions agree with TRBD1. The CDR3 spans 15 residues. Germline CDR1 reads LNHDA; CDR2 reads SQIVND (reference sequence). V lost 6 bases to trimming and J lost 3 bases; unmatched junction nucleotides: 4. The chain's CDR3 is CASSRQGFGANVLTF. The CDR3 bases are TGTGCCAGTAGCCGACAGGGGTTTGGGGCCAACGTCCTGACTTTC. The variable domain in full, completed from reference TRBV19 and TRBJ2-6, reads DGGITQSPKYLFRKEGQNVTLSCEQNLNHDAMYWYRQDPGQGLRLIYYSQIVNDFQKGDIAEGYSVSREKKESFPLTVTSAQKNPTAFYLCASSRQGFGANVLTFGAGSRLTVL.

This chain links TRBV7-2 with TRBJ1-2; no clear D. V lost 3 bases to trimming and J lost 5 bases, with 7 bases between them. The CDR3 loop spans 12 amino acids. The germline gives CDR1 SGHTA, CDR2 FQGNSA. The CDR3 DNA is TGTGCCAGCAGCTTCTCTACTTATGGCTACACCTTC. It yields the protein CASSFSTYGYTF. The full variable domain, rest sourced from reference TRBV7-2 and TRBJ1-2, is GAGVSQSPSNKVTEKGKDVELRCDPISGHTALYWYRQSLGQGLEFLIYFQGNSAPDKSGLPSDRFSAERTGGSVSTLTIQRTQQEDSAVYLCASSFSTYGYTFGSGTRLTVV.

This clone was detected once. The CDR3 region has the DNA TGTGCCAGCAGTGCCCCGGGTAATAATGAAAAACTGTTTTTT. This gives the protein CASSAPGNNEKLFF. J is TRBJ1-4 and V is TRBV28; D is ambiguous. CDR1 and CDR2 (germline): MDHEN, SYDVKM. V dropped 5 bases and J dropped 4 bases, with 11 bases sitting between them. The CDR3 covers 14 residues.

In nucleotides, the CDR3 is TGTGCCAGCAGCCAAGGCGACAGGGGTTCTGGGGAAAAACTGTTTTTT. Translating it yields CASSQGDRGSGEKLFF. This chain joins TRBV3-1 (or the pseudogene TRBV3-2) and TRBJ1-4, with TRBD1 matching over 8 bases. This CDR3 contains 16 residues. Germline trimming cut 1 base from V and 8 bases from J; bases unmatched to any gene: 9. From germline, CDR1 is LGHDT and CDR2 YNNKEL (reference sequence).